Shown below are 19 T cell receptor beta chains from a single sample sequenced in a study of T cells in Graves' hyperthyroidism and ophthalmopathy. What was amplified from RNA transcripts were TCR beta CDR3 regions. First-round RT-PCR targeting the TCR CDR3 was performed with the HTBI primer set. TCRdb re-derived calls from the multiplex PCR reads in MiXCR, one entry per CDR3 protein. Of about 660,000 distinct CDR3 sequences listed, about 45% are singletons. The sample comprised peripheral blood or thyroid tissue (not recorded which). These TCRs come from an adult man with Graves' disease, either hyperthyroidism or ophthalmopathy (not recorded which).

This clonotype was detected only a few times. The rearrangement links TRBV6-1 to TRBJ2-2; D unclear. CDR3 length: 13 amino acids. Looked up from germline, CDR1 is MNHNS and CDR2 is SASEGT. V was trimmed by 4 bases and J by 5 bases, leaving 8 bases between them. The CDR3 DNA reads TGTGCCAGCAGTGGTGCGTTGACCGGGGAGCTGTTTTTT. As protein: CASSGALTGELFF.

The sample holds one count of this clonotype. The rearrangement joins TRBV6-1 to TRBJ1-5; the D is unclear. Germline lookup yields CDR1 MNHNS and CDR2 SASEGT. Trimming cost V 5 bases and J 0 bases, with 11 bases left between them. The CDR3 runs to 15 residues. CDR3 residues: CASSKTSNSNQPQHF. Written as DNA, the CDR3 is TGTGCCAGCAGTAAAACAAGTAATAGCAATCAGCCCCAGCATTTT.

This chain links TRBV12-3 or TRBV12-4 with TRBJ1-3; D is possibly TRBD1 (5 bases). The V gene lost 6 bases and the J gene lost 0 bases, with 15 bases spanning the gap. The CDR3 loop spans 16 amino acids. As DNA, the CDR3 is TGTGCCAGCAGCCAACCCCGGGGGGTCTCTGGAAACACCATATATTTT. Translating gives CASSQPRGVSGNTIYF.

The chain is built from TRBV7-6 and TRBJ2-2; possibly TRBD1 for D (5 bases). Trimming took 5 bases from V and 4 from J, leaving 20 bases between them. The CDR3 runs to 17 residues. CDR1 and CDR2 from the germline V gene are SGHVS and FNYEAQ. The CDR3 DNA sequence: TGTGCCAGCAGCCCCCCTTTGGGGCGCGATGCCACCGGGGAGCTGTTTTTT. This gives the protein CASSPPLGRDATGELFF.

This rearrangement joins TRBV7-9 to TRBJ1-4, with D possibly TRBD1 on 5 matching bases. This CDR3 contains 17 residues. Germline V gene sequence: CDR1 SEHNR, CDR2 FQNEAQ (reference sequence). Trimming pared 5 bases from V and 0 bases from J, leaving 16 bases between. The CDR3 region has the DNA TGTGCCAGCAGCCAAGGAAGTAGGGGCTCAACTAATGAAAAACTGTTTTTT. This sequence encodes CASSQGSRGSTNEKLFF.

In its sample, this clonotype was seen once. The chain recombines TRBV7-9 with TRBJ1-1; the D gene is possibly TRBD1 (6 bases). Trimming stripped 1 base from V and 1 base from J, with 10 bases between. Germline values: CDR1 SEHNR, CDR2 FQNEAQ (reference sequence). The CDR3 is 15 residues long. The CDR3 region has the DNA TGTGCCAGCAGCTTAGGTCTAGGGGGGAACACTGAAGCTTTCTTT. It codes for CASSLGLGGNTEAFF.

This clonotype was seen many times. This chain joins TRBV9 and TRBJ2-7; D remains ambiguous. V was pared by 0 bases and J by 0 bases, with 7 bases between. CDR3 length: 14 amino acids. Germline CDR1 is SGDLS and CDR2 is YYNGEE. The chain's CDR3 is CASSVEPSSYEQYF. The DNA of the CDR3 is TGTGCCAGCAGCGTAGAACCGAGCTCCTACGAGCAGTACTTC.

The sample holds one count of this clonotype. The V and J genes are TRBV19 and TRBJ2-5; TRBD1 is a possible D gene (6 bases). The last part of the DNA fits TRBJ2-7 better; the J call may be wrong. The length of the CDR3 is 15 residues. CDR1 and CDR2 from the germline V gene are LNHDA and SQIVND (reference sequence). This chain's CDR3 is CASSILGTFPYEQYF. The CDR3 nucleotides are TGTGCCAGTAGTATCTTGGGGACATTTCCCTACGAGCAGTACTTC.

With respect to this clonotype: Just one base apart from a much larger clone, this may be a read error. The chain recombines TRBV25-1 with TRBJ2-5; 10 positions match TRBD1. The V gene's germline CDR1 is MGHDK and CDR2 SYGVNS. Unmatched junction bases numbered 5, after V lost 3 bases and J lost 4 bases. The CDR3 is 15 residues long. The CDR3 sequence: CASSDRQGAGETQYF. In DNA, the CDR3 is TGTGCCAGCAGTGACCGACAGGGGGCCGGAGAGACCCAGTACTTC.

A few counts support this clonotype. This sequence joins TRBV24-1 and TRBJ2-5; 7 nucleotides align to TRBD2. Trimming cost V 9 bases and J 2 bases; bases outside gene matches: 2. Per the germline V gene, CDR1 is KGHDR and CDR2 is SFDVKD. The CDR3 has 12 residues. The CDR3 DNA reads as TGTGCCACCTCGGGGGGTCAAGAGACCCAGTACTTC. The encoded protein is CATSGGQETQYF.

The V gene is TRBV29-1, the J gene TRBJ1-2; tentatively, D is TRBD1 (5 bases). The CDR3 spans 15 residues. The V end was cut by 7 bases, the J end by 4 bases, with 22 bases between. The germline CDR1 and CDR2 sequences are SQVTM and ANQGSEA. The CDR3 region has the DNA TGCAGCGATGGACAAGGACACCTACCCCTCTATGGCTACACCTTC. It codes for CSDGQGHLPLYGYTF.

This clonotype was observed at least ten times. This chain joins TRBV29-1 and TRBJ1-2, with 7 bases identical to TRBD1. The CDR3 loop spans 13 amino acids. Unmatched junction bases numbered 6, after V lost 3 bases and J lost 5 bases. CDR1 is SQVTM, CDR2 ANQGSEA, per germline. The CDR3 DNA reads TGCAGCGTTGAGGACAGGATCGAATATGGCTACACCTTC. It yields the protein CSVEDRIEYGYTF.

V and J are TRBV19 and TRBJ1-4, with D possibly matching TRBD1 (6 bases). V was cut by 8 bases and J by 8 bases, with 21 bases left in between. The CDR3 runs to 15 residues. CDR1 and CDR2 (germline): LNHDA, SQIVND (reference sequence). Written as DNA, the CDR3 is TGTGCCAGTGCCGGGGGGGGCCAAAGGGCAGAAAAACTGTTTTTT. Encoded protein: CASAGGGQRAEKLFF.

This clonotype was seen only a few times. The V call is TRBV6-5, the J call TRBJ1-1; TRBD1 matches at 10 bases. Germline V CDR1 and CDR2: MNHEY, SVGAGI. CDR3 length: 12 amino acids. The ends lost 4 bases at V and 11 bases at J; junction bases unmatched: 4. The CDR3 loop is CASSLGQGRAFF. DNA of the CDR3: TGTGCCAGCAGTTTGGGACAGGGGAGGGCTTTCTTT.

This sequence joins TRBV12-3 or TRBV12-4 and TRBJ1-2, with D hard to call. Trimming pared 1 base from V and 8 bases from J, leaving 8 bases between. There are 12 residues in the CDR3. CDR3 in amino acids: CASSLGFRGYTF. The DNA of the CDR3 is TGTGCCAGCAGTTTAGGGTTTCGGGGCTACACCTTC.

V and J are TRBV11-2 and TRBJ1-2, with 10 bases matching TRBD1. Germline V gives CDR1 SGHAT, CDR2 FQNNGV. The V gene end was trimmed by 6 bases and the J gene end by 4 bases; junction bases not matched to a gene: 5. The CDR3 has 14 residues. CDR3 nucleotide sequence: TGTGCCAGCAGACTGACAGGGGGCGGCTATGGCTACACCTTC. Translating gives CASRLTGGGYGYTF.

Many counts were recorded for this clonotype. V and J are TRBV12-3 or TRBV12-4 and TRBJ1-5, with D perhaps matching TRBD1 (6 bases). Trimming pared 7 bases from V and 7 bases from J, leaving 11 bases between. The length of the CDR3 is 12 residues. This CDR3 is CASTEGVQPQHF. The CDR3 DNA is TGTGCCAGCACCGAGGGGGTACAGCCCCAGCATTTT.

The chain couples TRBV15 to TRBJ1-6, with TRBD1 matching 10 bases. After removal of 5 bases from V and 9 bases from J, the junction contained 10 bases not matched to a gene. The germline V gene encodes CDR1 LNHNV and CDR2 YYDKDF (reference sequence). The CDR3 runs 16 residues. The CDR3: CATSASDRGRVSPLHF. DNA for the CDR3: TGTGCCACCAGCGCTTCGGACAGGGGGAGAGTTTCACCCCTCCACTTT.

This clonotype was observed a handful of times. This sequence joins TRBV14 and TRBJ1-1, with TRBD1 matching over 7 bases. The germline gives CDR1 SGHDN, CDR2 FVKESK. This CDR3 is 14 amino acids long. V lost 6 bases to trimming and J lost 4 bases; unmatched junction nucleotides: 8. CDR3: CASRSGGLVTEAFF. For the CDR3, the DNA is TGTGCCAGCAGGTCAGGGGGGTTGGTCACTGAAGCTTTCTTT.